These 27 T cell receptor beta chains were all obtained from the same sample, sequenced in a study of T cells in Graves' hyperthyroidism and ophthalmopathy. The investigators amplified TCR beta CDR3 regions from RNA transcripts. The HTBI primer set served for first-round RT-PCR of the TCR CDR3. A single record per CDR3 protein comes from TCRdb applying MiXCR to the multiplex PCR reads. The sample lists fewer than 750,000 distinct CDR3 sequences, 14% to 15% seen once, with over 3.5% in the top ten. Input material: blood. Receptor source: a middle-aged woman with Graves' ophthalmopathy.

This chain uses TRBV12-3 or TRBV12-4 with TRBJ2-5; D might be TRBD1 or TRBD2, each matching 6 bases. The CDR3 runs to 13 residues. V lost 6 bases and J 4 bases, leaving 12 bases between the germline ends. The DNA of the CDR3 is TGTGCCAGCAGGGGCCCGGGGGCAGAGACCCAGTACTTC. It is translated as CASRGPGAETQYF.

This clonotype came up many times. The V gene is TRBV28, the J gene TRBJ1-2, with TRBD1 matching over 11 bases. Germline CDR1 reads MDHEN; CDR2 reads SYDVKM. This CDR3 spans 17 amino acids. After removal of 5 bases from V and 8 bases from J, the junction contained 16 bases not matched to a gene. CDR3 in DNA: TGTGCCAGCAGTCTCGGACAGGGGGCTAAGAAGTCGGAGGGCTACACCTTC. Protein product: CASSLGQGAKKSEGYTF.

This clonotype appeared a few times. The chain is built from TRBV4-2 and TRBJ1-2; 8 bases line up with TRBD1. CDR1 and CDR2 from the germline V gene are LGHNA and YNFKEQ. The CDR3 is 19 amino acids. After removal of 3 bases from V and 4 bases from J, the junction contained 19 bases not matched to a gene. As DNA, the CDR3 is TGTGCCAGCAGCCACCACCTCCCCAGCGGAACCGGGACAGGCTATGGCTACACCTTC. This sequence encodes CASSHHLPSGTGTGYGYTF.

The sample holds many counts of this clonotype. This chain connects TRBV10-3 to TRBJ2-7; 13 bases line up with TRBD2. Germline assignment: CDR1 ENHRY and CDR2 SYGVKD. This CDR3 has 14 amino acids. V gave up 6 bases and J gave up 4 bases; unmatched junction bases: 3. Here the CDR3 DNA reads TGTGCCATCAGACGGACTAGCGGGAGTTACGAGCAGTACTTC. It codes for CAIRRTSGSYEQYF.

This clonotype was counted at least ten times. The chain joins TRBV9 to TRBJ1-5, with 8 bases fitting TRBD1. Trimming at V came to 4 bases and at J to 3 bases, leaving 6 bases not matched to a gene. The CDR3 length is 15 residues. CDR1 and CDR2 from the germline V gene are SGDLS and YYNGEE. The CDR3: CASSWTGNDNQPQHF. The CDR3 region has the DNA TGTGCCAGCAGCTGGACAGGGAATGACAATCAGCCCCAGCATTTT.

This clonotype was detected many times. This chain connects TRBV4-1 to TRBJ2-5; TRBD2 matches at 8 bases. The CDR3 contains 15 residues. The V gene end was trimmed by 0 bases and the J gene end by 4 bases; junction bases not matched to a gene: 4. Germline CDR1 and CDR2: MGHRA and YSYEKL. In DNA, the CDR3 is TGCGCCAGCAGCCAAGAGGGGCTAGCGGGAGAGACCCAGTACTTC. Translation gives CASSQEGLAGETQYF.

This clonotype was observed once. This rearrangement joins TRBV11-2 to TRBJ2-7, with D unresolved. The germline V gene has CDR1 SGHAT and CDR2 FQNNGV. V shed 1 base and J shed 4 bases, with 8 bases lying between them. This CDR3 contains 13 residues. DNA of the CDR3: TGTGCCAGCAGCTTAGGTAGCTTTTACGAGCAGTACTTC. Translating it yields CASSLGSFYEQYF. The variable domain in full, completed from reference TRBV11-2 and TRBJ2-7, reads EAGVAQSPRYKIIEKRQSVAFWCNPISGHATLYWYQQILGQGPKLLIQFQNNGVVDDSQLPKDRFSAERLKGVDSTLKIQPAKLEDSAVYLCASSLGSFYEQYFGPGTRLTVT.

This clonotype has only a few counts. The genes are TRBV6-2 or TRBV6-3 and TRBJ2-7; 8 nucleotides agree with TRBD1. The length of the CDR3 is 13 residues. The V segment lost 6 bases and the J segment 3 bases; nucleotides outside the gene matches: 4. Germline V gene data show CDR1 as MNHEY and CDR2 as SVGEGT. The CDR3 DNA reads as TGTGCCAGCAGAGCGACAGGGGTCTACGAGCAGTACTTC. It codes for CASRATGVYEQYF.

The table lists this clonotype with a few counts. This sequence joins TRBV20-1 and TRBJ2-4, with unresolved D. The CDR3 length is 14 residues. Germline V gene lookup returns CDR1 DFQATT and CDR2 SNEGSKA (reference sequence). Deletions cut 4 bases from V and 0 bases from J, with 10 bases between. The chain's CDR3 is CSATIRLAKNIQYF. The CDR3 DNA follows: TGCAGTGCTACAATCCGTCTAGCCAAAAACATTCAGTACTTC.

This clonotype occurred a few times. The CDR3 DNA follows: TGTGCCAGCAGCCAAACGGTTGGGGTTCAAGAGACCCAGTACTTC. Its protein product is CASSQTVGVQETQYF. V is TRBV3-1 and J is TRBJ2-5; no firm D call. Trimming stripped 2 bases from V and 2 bases from J, with 12 bases between. The germline gives CDR1 LGHDT, CDR2 YNNKEL (reference sequence). This CDR3 contains 15 residues.

This clonotype has a handful of counts. The chain joins TRBV19 to TRBJ1-1; D is possibly TRBD1 (6 bases). Deletions cut 3 bases from V and 5 bases from J, with 13 bases between. Germline lookup yields CDR1 LNHDA and CDR2 SQIVND (reference sequence). The CDR3 length is 14 residues. The CDR3 loop reads CASSMQGRGTEAFF. The CDR3 DNA reads TGTGCCAGTAGTATGCAGGGGCGCGGAACTGAAGCTTTCTTT.

This clonotype appeared once. V and J are TRBV6-5 and TRBJ2-7, with TRBD1 as a possible D gene (5 bases). V was cut by 0 bases and J by 5 bases, with 17 bases left in between. The germline V gene has CDR1 MNHEY and CDR2 SVGAGI. The CDR3 has 16 residues. The CDR3 spells CASSYSPRVVRHEQYF. CDR3 nucleotide sequence: TGTGCCAGCAGTTACTCGCCCAGGGTGGTTCGTCACGAGCAGTACTTC.

Ten or more counts support this clonotype. The J gene is TRBJ1-2, the V gene TRBV3-1, with D possibly matching TRBD1 (6 bases). Per the germline V gene, CDR1 is LGHDT and CDR2 is YNNKEL (reference sequence). This CDR3 region has 15 residues. V lost 3 bases to trimming and J lost 3 bases, with 14 bases between them. CDR3 amino acids: CASSQNQDRYYGYTF. The CDR3 DNA reads as TGTGCCAGCAGCCAGAACCAGGACAGATACTATGGCTACACCTTC.

This clonotype was recorded a few times. The chain couples TRBV6-5 to TRBJ1-1; D is ambiguous. Germline-derived CDR1 and CDR2 are MNHEY and SVGAGI. V dropped 2 bases and J dropped 7 bases, with 11 bases sitting between them. The CDR3 is 13 residues long. Here the CDR3 DNA reads TGTGCCAGCAGTTACAAGGCCGGAATTGAAGCTTTCTTT. Amino acids: CASSYKAGIEAFF.

This clonotype was seen repeatedly, ten times or more. The rearrangement links TRBV12-3 or TRBV12-4 to TRBJ2-7; 9 bases align to TRBD2. With V trimmed by 5 bases and J by 3 bases, 11 bases remained unmatched. The CDR3 runs 16 residues. CDR3 DNA: TGTGCCAGCAGTCACATTGGACTAGCGCCGCTCTACGAGCAGTACTTC. Translating it yields CASSHIGLAPLYEQYF.

This clonotype was observed at least ten times. This rearrangement joins TRBV6-1 to TRBJ1-1, with 11 bases that match TRBD1. Looked up from germline, CDR1 is MNHNS and CDR2 is SASEGT. This CDR3 region has 15 residues. With V trimmed by 6 bases and J by 7 bases, 10 bases remained unmatched. The CDR3 spells CASSPGQGAASEAFF. The CDR3 DNA sequence: TGTGCCAGCAGCCCCGGACAGGGGGCGGCGAGTGAAGCTTTCTTT.

This clonotype came up many times. V is TRBV5-1 and J is TRBJ2-7; perhaps D is TRBD1 or TRBD2 (5 bases each). CDR3 length: 14 residues. The V end lost 0 bases, the J end lost 6 bases, and 13 bases lay between the germline ends. Germline lookup yields CDR1 SGHRS and CDR2 YFSETQ. CDR3 coding DNA: TGCGCCAGCAGCTTGGCCTCTGGGGGTACCGAGCAGTACTTC. The encoded protein is CASSLASGGTEQYF.

This clonotype was seen repeatedly, ten times or more. This chain links TRBV6-1 with TRBJ1-1; D is undetermined. The CDR3 contains 14 residues. Trimming stripped 6 bases from V and 1 base from J, with 12 bases between. Per germline, CDR1 MNHNS and CDR2 SASEGT. The CDR3 loop is CASSSRSPNTEAFF. CDR3 nucleotide sequence: TGTGCCAGCAGCTCCCGCTCCCCGAACACTGAAGCTTTCTTT.

This clonotype was detected many times. The chain carries TRBV20-1 and TRBJ1-2, with D hard to call. Trimming took off 0 bases at V and 1 base at J, with 6 bases between the two ends. The CDR3 consists of 13 residues. The germline CDR1 and CDR2 sequences are DFQATT and SNEGSKA (reference sequence). CDR3 residues: CSARDGDNYGYTF. The CDR3 DNA is TGCAGTGCTAGAGACGGGGATAACTATGGCTACACCTTC.

This clonotype was observed at least ten times. V and J are TRBV2 and TRBJ2-4, with 8 bases lining up with TRBD1. The CDR3 length is 15 residues. In germline, CDR1 is SNHLY, CDR2 FYNNEI. V trimming: 3 bases; J trimming: 3 bases; junction bases outside the gene matches: 4. The CDR3 DNA reads as TGTGCCAGCAGTGACAGGGGGCAGGTCAAAAACATTCAGTACTTC. Translating gives CASSDRGQVKNIQYF.

V is TRBV30 and J is TRBJ1-6; maybe TRBD1 (5 bases). From germline, CDR1 is GTSNPN and CDR2 SVGIG (reference sequence). The CDR3 sequence is 15 residues long. Trimming took off 2 bases at V and 0 bases at J, with 8 bases between the two ends. The CDR3 here is CAWSTRVSYNSPLHF. For the CDR3, the DNA is TGTGCCTGGAGTACCAGGGTCTCCTATAATTCACCCCTCCACTTT.

The sample holds many counts of this clonotype. V is TRBV5-4 and J is TRBJ2-7; D is possibly TRBD2 (6 bases). This CDR3 is 14 amino acids long. CDR1 is SGHNT, CDR2 YYREEE, per germline (reference sequence). With 0 bases removed from V and 6 bases from J, the gap between germline ends came to 13 bases. The CDR3 bases are TGTGCCAGCAGCTTGGCCACCGGGGGAGCCGAGCAGTACTTC. Translated: CASSLATGGAEQYF. The full variable domain, rest sourced from reference TRBV5-4 and TRBJ2-7, is ETGVTQSPTHLIKTRGQQVTLRCSSQSGHNTVSWYQQALGQGPQFIFQYYREEENGRGNFPPRFSGLQFPNYSSELNVNALELDDSALYLCASSLATGGAEQYFGPGTRLTVT.

This clonotype has only a few counts. The V call is TRBV19, the J call TRBJ1-2; no reliable D call. Trimming removed 2 bases at V and 0 bases at J, with 10 bases between. The CDR3 has 15 residues. Germline V gene lookup returns CDR1 LNHDA and CDR2 SQIVND (reference sequence). The CDR3 loop reads CASSISRGANYGYTF. The CDR3 DNA follows: TGTGCCAGTAGTATATCACGGGGAGCTAACTATGGCTACACCTTC.

V usage is TRBV7-9 and J usage is TRBJ2-5; D remains ambiguous. Trimming removed 5 bases from V and 1 base from J, with 14 bases in between. Germline values: CDR1 SEHNR, CDR2 FQNEAQ (reference sequence). This CDR3 contains 15 residues. CDR3 sequence: CASSAAVGLQETQYF. DNA of the CDR3: TGTGCCAGCAGCGCCGCGGTAGGGCTCCAAGAGACCCAGTACTTC.

This clonotype was seen many times. The V gene is TRBV6-2 or TRBV6-3, the J gene TRBJ2-2; D is perhaps TRBD2 (5 bases). The CDR3 has 17 residues. V shed 7 bases and J shed 5 bases, with 23 bases lying between them. Germline V gene sequence: CDR1 MNHEY, CDR2 SVGEGT. For the CDR3, the DNA is TGTGCCAGCATCAAAAATAACCGGGAACGTCTTACCGGGGAGCTGTTTTTT. Translation: CASIKNNRERLTGELFF.

The chain carries TRBV11-2 and TRBJ1-2, with TRBD1 matching over 8 bases. Germline CDR1 and CDR2: SGHAT and FQNNGV. CDR3 length: 16 residues. The V gene end was trimmed by 5 bases and the J gene end by 3 bases; junction bases not matched to a gene: 11. CDR3 region: CASSPRPGQGHYGYTF. CDR3 coding DNA: TGTGCCAGCAGCCCAAGACCAGGACAGGGACACTATGGCTACACCTTC. Drawing the rest from reference TRBV11-2 and TRBJ1-2, the complete variable domain is EAGVAQSPRYKIIEKRQSVAFWCNPISGHATLYWYQQILGQGPKLLIQFQNNGVVDDSQLPKDRFSAERLKGVDSTLKIQPAKLEDSAVYLCASSPRPGQGHYGYTFGSGTRLTVV.

The chain recombines TRBV6-2 or TRBV6-3 with TRBJ1-1, with D hard to call. V lost 8 bases, J lost 4 bases, and 20 bases lay in between. The CDR3 is 15 amino acids. CDR1 and CDR2 from the germline V gene are MNHEY and SVGEGT. The DNA for the CDR3 is TGTGCCAGCTCTCCCAGGAAGGTATTGGCCACTGAAGCTTTCTTT. It specifies CASSPRKVLATEAFF.